A single sample is the source of the 4 T cell receptor beta chains below, sequenced in a study of OX40 agonist ivuxolimab in advanced cancers. Receptor amplification or capture employed the immunoSEQ multiplex PCR assay. TCRdb provides this immuneACCESS table in a form limited to in-frame rearrangements. Some clones are lacking; in checked studies, under half of them reflect an unresolved V gene, and why the rest are absent is not known. The sample table contains more than 65,000 clones; only one count was recorded for 84% of them. Around 1.1% of the sample rests with the top ten. This material consisted of CD4+ or CD8+ T cells sorted from blood, taken in a trial of the OX40 agonist ivuxolimab. Receptors originate from an adult with an advanced solid tumor such as melanoma, head and neck, liver or kidney cancer.

The V and J genes are TRBV18 and TRBJ1-6; D is unresolved. With 3 bases removed from V and 7 bases from J, the gap between germline ends came to 10 bases. There are 14 residues in the CDR3. Germline CDR1 is KGHSH and CDR2 is LQKENI. CDR3 nucleotide sequence: TGTGCCAGCTCACCTGGACTTGGAAATTCACCCCTCCACTTT. Its protein product is CASSPGLGNSPLHF.

V usage is TRBV4-3 and J usage is TRBJ1-6; possible D gene TRBD1, 5 bases. There are 14 residues in the CDR3. CDR1 and CDR2 (germline): LGHNA, YSLEER. V was clipped by 0 bases and J by 9 bases, with 9 bases between them. For the CDR3, the DNA is TGCGCCAGCAGCCAAGAGCAGGGCGGTTCACCCCTCCACTTT. Protein sequence: CASSQEQGGSPLHF.

J is TRBJ2-3 and V is TRBV4-1, with unresolved D. Germline V gene data show CDR1 as MGHRA and CDR2 as YSYEKL. CDR3 length: 16 residues. Trimming took off 3 bases at V and 2 bases at J, with 15 bases between the two ends. CDR3 loop: CASSQDTLRNTDTQYF. The CDR3 coding sequence is TGCGCCAGCAGCCAGGATACGCTCCGAAACACAGATACGCAGTATTTT.

The sample holds a few counts of this clone. The chain carries TRBV10-2 and TRBJ2-1; TRBD1 matches at 7 bases. Germline values: CDR1 WSHSY, CDR2 SAAADI. The CDR3 runs 15 residues. After removal of 8 bases from V and 8 bases from J, the junction contained 15 bases not matched to a gene. The CDR3 bases are TGCGCCAGCGGTAAGGATAGGGGGCCGGGCGATGAGCAGTTCTTC. Translating it yields CASGKDRGPGDEQFF.